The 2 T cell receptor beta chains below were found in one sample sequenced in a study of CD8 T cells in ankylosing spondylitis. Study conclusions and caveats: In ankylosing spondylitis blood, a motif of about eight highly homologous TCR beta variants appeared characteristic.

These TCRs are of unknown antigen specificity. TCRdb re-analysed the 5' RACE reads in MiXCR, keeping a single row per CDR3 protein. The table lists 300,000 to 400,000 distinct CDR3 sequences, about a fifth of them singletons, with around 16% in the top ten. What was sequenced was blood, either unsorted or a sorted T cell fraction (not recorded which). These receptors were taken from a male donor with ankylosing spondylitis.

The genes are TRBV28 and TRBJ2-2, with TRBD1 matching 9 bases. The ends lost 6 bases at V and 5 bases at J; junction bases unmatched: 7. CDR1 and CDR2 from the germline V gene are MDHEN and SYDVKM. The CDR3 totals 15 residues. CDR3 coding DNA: TGTGCCAGCAGCGCGCGGGACAGGGTAACCGGGGAGCTGTTTTTT. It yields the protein CASSARDRVTGELFF.

The CDR3 spells CASSWGGSISDTQYF. The CDR3 DNA follows: TGTGCCAGCAGTTGGGGCGGGAGTATCTCAGATACGCAGTATTTT. The gene calls are TRBV6-5 and TRBJ2-3; 7 nucleotides match TRBD2. The length of the CDR3 is 15 residues. The V segment lost 4 bases and the J segment 4 bases; nucleotides outside the gene matches: 8. Germline CDR1 reads MNHEY; CDR2 reads SVGAGI.